These 9 T cell receptor beta chains were sequenced from one sample in a study of blood T cell repertoires in COVID-19. Measured with immunoSEQ multiplex PCR; TCRdb has only the in-frame clones, and not every one. The sample contains about 130,000 clones, around 87% of which appear only once. Sequencing was performed on peripheral blood. The receptors derive from a woman in her fifties or sixties who had recovered from COVID-19.

The chain recombines TRBV7-3 with TRBJ2-3; the D is unclear. Germline V CDR1 and CDR2: SGHTA, FQGTGA. The CDR3 contains 14 residues. Trimming shortened V by 6 bases and J by 2 bases, and 12 bases separated the two germline ends. Here the CDR3 DNA reads TGTGCCAGCAGTCCTGGCCATTCCACAGATACGCAGTATTTT. Translation: CASSPGHSTDTQYF.

V gene TRBV24-1 combines with J gene TRBJ2-7; D is undetermined. V was shortened by 2 bases and J by 0 bases, with 7 bases between the two germline ends. Germline V gene lookup returns CDR1 KGHDR and CDR2 SFDVKD. CDR3 length equals 14 residues. CDR3 residues: CATSDYYHSYEQYF. CDR3 sequence (DNA): TGTGCCACCAGTGATTACTACCACTCCTACGAGCAGTACTTC.

The chain has TRBV12-5 and TRBJ2-6; D gene unclear. Germline V gives CDR1 LGHNT, CDR2 FRNRAP. This CDR3 has 13 residues. Trimming took 6 bases from V and 0 from J, leaving 3 bases between them. The CDR3 is CASGASGANVLTF. CDR3 coding DNA: TGTGCTAGTGGGGCCTCTGGGGCCAACGTCCTGACTTTC.

In DNA, the CDR3 is TGTGCCAGCAGCCCGCTGGGCGGGAGTTACAATGAGCAGTTCTTC. Encoded protein: CASSPLGGSYNEQFF. The chain couples TRBV7-2 to TRBJ2-1, with 7 bases matching TRBD2. CDR1 and CDR2 (germline): SGHTA, FQGNSA. J lost 4 bases, V lost 5 bases, and 8 bases had no gene match. This CDR3 has 15 amino acids.

The chain couples TRBV19 to TRBJ2-6; 8 bases agree with TRBD1. V was pared by 10 bases and J by 2 bases, with 7 bases of the junction left unmatched. CDR1 is LNHDA, CDR2 SQIVND, per germline (reference sequence). The CDR3 length is 15 residues. The CDR3 bases are TGTGCCACTGCAGGGGGCTCGACTGGGGCCAACGTCCTGACTTTC. It is translated as CATAGGSTGANVLTF.

The rearrangement joins TRBV5-4 to TRBJ1-1, with 7 bases identical to TRBD1. CDR3 length: 14 residues. The V segment lost 5 bases and the J segment 4 bases; nucleotides outside the gene matches: 8. Germline lookup yields CDR1 SGHNT and CDR2 YYREEE (reference sequence). Here the CDR3 DNA reads TGTGCCAGCAGTTCTAACAGGGGTGGCACTGAAGCTTTCTTT. It yields the protein CASSSNRGGTEAFF.

This clone was seen once. The rearrangement uses TRBV11-3 and TRBJ1-1; the match to TRBD1 covers 11 bases. CDR3 length: 16 residues. Trimming removed 1 base from V and 4 bases from J; junction bases left unmatched: 5. CDR1 and CDR2 from the germline V gene are SGHNT and YENEEA. The CDR3 spells CASSLADRGRTTEAFF. CDR3 DNA: TGTGCCAGCAGCTTAGCGGACAGGGGGCGGACCACTGAAGCTTTCTTT.

This sequence joins TRBV5-1 and TRBJ1-5; weak D call: TRBD1 (5 bases). The germline V and J ends were trimmed by 1 base and 0 bases, with 8 bases remaining between them. CDR3 length: 15 residues. CDR1 is SGHRS, CDR2 YFSETQ, per germline. CDR3 loop: CASSLSGSSNQPQHF. For the CDR3, the DNA is TGCGCCAGCAGCTTGTCAGGGTCTAGCAATCAGCCCCAGCATTTT.

The chain links TRBV4-3 to TRBJ2-2; D perhaps matches TRBD1 (5 bases). The CDR3 extends over 15 amino acids. V was shortened by 4 bases and J by 6 bases, with 15 bases between the two germline ends. CDR1 is LGHNA, CDR2 YSLEER, per germline. The CDR3 region is CASSRGLIRAGELFF. The CDR3 DNA follows: TGCGCCAGCAGCCGGGGATTAATCAGGGCCGGGGAGCTGTTTTTT.